Each of the 2 T cell receptor beta chains below was sequenced from the same sample in a study of shared clonotypes between healthy human individuals. The data were produced by immunoSEQ multiplex PCR, yet TCRdb's version contains in-frame clones alone and is incomplete. Of more than 2 million clones listed, roughly 95% are singletons. Sequencing was done on a sample of naive CD4+ T cells sorted from blood. Subset here: CD45RA+ positively selected. The receptors stem from a man aged 18 to 29 in good health.

This chain uses TRBV14 with TRBJ1-3, with 9 bases matching TRBD1. The CDR3 length is 14 residues. The V and J ends lost 7 bases and 4 bases, in that order; junction bases with no gene match: 5. From germline, CDR1 is SGHDN and CDR2 FVKESK. CDR3 sequence: CASTHRGLGNTIYF. The CDR3 nucleotides read TGTGCCAGCACCCACAGGGGGCTAGGAAACACCATATATTTT.

This rearrangement joins TRBV28 to TRBJ1-5, with D unclear. The CDR3 is 14 amino acids. Germline lookup yields CDR1 MDHEN and CDR2 SYDVKM. V gave up 6 bases and J gave up 0 bases, with 9 bases separating them. CDR3 region: CASRGPGSNQPQHF. CDR3 bases: TGTGCCAGCAGAGGGCCGGGTAGCAATCAGCCCCAGCATTTT.